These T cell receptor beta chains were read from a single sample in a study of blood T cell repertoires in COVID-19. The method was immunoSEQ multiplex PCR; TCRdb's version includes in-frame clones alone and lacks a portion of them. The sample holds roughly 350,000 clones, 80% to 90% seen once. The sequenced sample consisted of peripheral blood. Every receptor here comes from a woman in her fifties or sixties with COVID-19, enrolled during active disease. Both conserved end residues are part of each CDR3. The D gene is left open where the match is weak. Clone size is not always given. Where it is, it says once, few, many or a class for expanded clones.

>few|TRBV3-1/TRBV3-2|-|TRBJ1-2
CASSLPGRGYTF
TGTGCCAGCAGCCTCCCAGGTAGAGGCTACACCTTC
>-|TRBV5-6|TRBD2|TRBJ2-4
CASSLEASGRIVEYF
TGTGCCAGCAGCTTGGAGGCTAGCGGGAGGATCGTAGAGTACTTC
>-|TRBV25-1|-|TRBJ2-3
CASSDVGVRDTQYF
TGTGCCAGCAGTGATGTGGGCGTACGGGATACGCAGTATTTT
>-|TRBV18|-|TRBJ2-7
CASSGLARGYEQYF
TGTGCCAGCTCAGGCCTGGCCAGGGGCTACGAGCAGTACTTC
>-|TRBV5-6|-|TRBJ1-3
CASSFRTTSGNTIYF
TGTGCCAGCAGCTTTCGGACAACCTCTGGAAACACCATATATTTT
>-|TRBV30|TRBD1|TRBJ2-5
CASGAGTGGETQYF
TGTGCCTCCGGAGCCGGGACAGGGGGGGAGACCCAGTACTTC
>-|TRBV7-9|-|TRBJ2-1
CATSPGVEQFF
TGTGCCACCAGCCCGGGGGTAGAGCAGTTCTTC
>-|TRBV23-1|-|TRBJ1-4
CASRHTSARVGEKLFF
TGCGCCAGCAGACATACATCAGCCCGGGTAGGAGAAAAACTGTTTTTT
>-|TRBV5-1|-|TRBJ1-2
CASSSGEHHYGYTF
TGCGCCAGCAGTTCGGGGGAACATCACTATGGCTACACCTTC
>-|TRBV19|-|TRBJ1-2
CASRSQSNYGYTF
TGTGCCAGTCGATCACAAAGTAACTATGGCTACACCTTC